This T cell receptor beta chain is drawn from a study of cytomegalovirus exposure and HLA in healthy donors. Germline V lookup: CDR1 SGHNT, CDR2 YYREEE (reference sequence). V shed 3 bases, J shed 2 bases, and the junction held 5 bases outside the gene matches. CDR3 length equals 15 residues. Primers for the PCR totalled 60 Vbeta and 13 Jbeta. TCRdb keeps only in-frame clones here, not all; method: immunoSEQ multiplex PCR. The sample includes over 120,000 clones, approximately 80% of them seen just once. The sample holds one count of this clone. Specimen: PBMCs. The rearrangement links TRBV5-4 to TRBJ2-1, with 7 bases lining up with TRBD1. This TCR came from a woman younger than 35 in good health and CMV-seropositive. The DNA of the CDR3 is TGTGCCAGCAGCTACCAGGACAGGCCCTACAATGAGCAGTTCTTC. Residues: CASSYQDRPYNEQFF.